This TCR beta chain was observed in a study of blood T cell repertoires in COVID-19. Across the whole study: Acute and convalescent COVID-19 specimens originated in the United States, Italy and Spain. T cells, B-cell-depleted T cells, or PBMCs supplied cDNA or gDNA.

How the authors handled the data: Amplified reference gene primers provided the basis for estimating nucleated cell counts. The method was immunoSEQ multiplex PCR; TCRdb's version includes in-frame clones alone and lacks a portion of them. D and trimming come from the DNA, and the V and J calls and clone size come from that table. The repertoire holds about 68,000 clones, with 70% to 85% as singletons. The CDR3 totals 15 residues. Germline assignment: CDR1 MDHEN and CDR2 SYDVKM. V dropped 6 bases and J dropped 7; count of bases not matched to a gene: 12. The V call is TRBV28, the J call TRBJ1-5, with 7 bases that match TRBD1. The TCR comes from a woman aged 45-65 years with acute or convalescent COVID-19. Material for sequencing was peripheral blood. The CDR3 reads CASRSSQGWDQPQHF. The CDR3 DNA sequence: TGTGCCAGCAGATCATCACAGGGGTGGGACCAGCCCCAGCATTTT.